This entry is about one T cell receptor beta chain. These data are taken from a study of CD8+ T cells in alopecia areata. The CDR3 has 13 amino acids. V shed 4 bases and J shed 10 bases, with 17 bases lying between them. Germline V lookup: CDR1 SGHAT, CDR2 FQNNGV. Treatment defined: oral pan-JAK inhibitor, 5-10 mg twice daily. After isolation, RNA underwent reverse transcription to generate cDNA as the sequencing template. Sequencing used immunoSEQ multiplex PCR; TCRdb keeps in-frame clones, though not all of them. The repertoire holds around 190,000 clones, with less than 65% as singletons. The sample here was CD4+ T cells sorted from blood, taken at week 4, from a patient treated with tofacitinib. This chain connects TRBV11-2 to TRBJ2-7; D remains ambiguous. The sequence derives from a human donor with alopecia areata. CDR3 in DNA: TGTGCCAGCAGCTCCCCCGGGTCCCCTTCACAGTACTTC. It is translated as CASSSPGSPSQYF.